Sequencing of this T cell receptor beta chain was carried out in a study of identifying expanded T cells in peripheral blood. Notes on the study in general: Roughly 1.1 clones differed between technical replicates, versus about 15 and 19 over time. Clone count variance between roughly two-week samples rose with total template count.

Concerning this clone itself: The antigen is not known.

The data were produced by immunoSEQ multiplex PCR, yet TCRdb's version contains in-frame clones alone and is incomplete. The sample shows about 100,000 clones, 80% to 90% of them seen only once. Germline assignment: CDR1 SGHTA and CDR2 FQGTGA. V was cut by 2 bases and J by 4 bases, with 11 bases left in between. The CDR3 totals 14 residues. Healthy donors had no documented immune events, such as infections, while sampled. The rearrangement links TRBV7-3 to TRBJ1-2; possibly TRBD1 for D (6 bases). Sequencing was performed on blood. The origin of this receptor is a person aged 18 to 75 in good health. The DNA of the CDR3 is TGTGCCAGCAGCTTATTTCAGGACAGCTATGGCTACACCTTC. Translation gives CASSLFQDSYGYTF. The full variable domain, in which reference TRBV7-3 and TRBJ1-2 provide the parts outside the CDR3, is GAGVSQTPSNKVTEKGKYVELRCDPISGHTALYWYRQSLGQGPEFLIYFQGTGAADDSGLPNDRFFAVRPEGSVSTLKIQRTERGDSAVYLCASSLFQDSYGYTFGSGTRLTVV.